Listed below are T cell receptor beta chains from one sample, sequenced in a study of cytomegalovirus exposure and HLA in healthy donors. Assay used: immunoSEQ multiplex PCR; TCRdb lists only in-frame clones, some missing. The sample consists of about 190,000 clones, 78% of them appearing once. The sequenced material came from PBMCs. These receptor sequences come from a woman aged 25-40 years in good health and CMV-seropositive. CDR3s include the opening cysteine and the closing phenylalanine or tryptophan. Each record gives: CDR3 protein, V gene, J gene, clone size. A clone size is listed for some rows: how often the clone was seen (once, few, many), or a class if it is expanded.

CDR3 protein: CASSWSSYGGPTDTQYF
V gene: TRBV11-2
J gene: TRBJ2-3
clone size: -

CDR3 protein: CASSALAGDYEQYF
V gene: TRBV4-2
J gene: TRBJ2-7
clone size: -

CDR3 protein: CASSLRARQQAFF
V gene: TRBV5-6
J gene: TRBJ1-1
clone size: -

CDR3 protein: CASSLAPGLGGHEQFF
V gene: TRBV5-1
J gene: TRBJ2-1
clone size: -

CDR3 protein: CASSQEDRGTDTQYF
V gene: TRBV4-1
J gene: TRBJ2-3
clone size: few

CDR3 protein: CASSLQGGDYGYTF
V gene: TRBV7-8
J gene: TRBJ1-2
clone size: -

CDR3 protein: CASSLEAGGHYEQYF
V gene: TRBV7-2
J gene: TRBJ2-7
clone size: -

CDR3 protein: CASAGTGAYEQYF
V gene: TRBV2
J gene: TRBJ2-7
clone size: -

CDR3 protein: CASSQDVRGLSGNTIYF
V gene: TRBV4-2
J gene: TRBJ1-3
clone size: -

CDR3 protein: CASSYSSWAGTDTQYF
V gene: TRBV6-5
J gene: TRBJ2-3
clone size: -

CDR3 protein: CSSSLSATNEKLFF
V gene: TRBV7-9
J gene: TRBJ1-4
clone size: -

CDR3 protein: CASSPDLGAPSTGELFF
V gene: TRBV5-1
J gene: TRBJ2-2
clone size: -

CDR3 protein: CASSPHSGVNEKLFF
V gene: TRBV11-2
J gene: TRBJ1-4
clone size: -

CDR3 protein: CASSLVAVDNEQFF
V gene: TRBV27
J gene: TRBJ2-1
clone size: -

CDR3 protein: CASSLRGSGTIQYF
V gene: TRBV6-6
J gene: TRBJ2-4
clone size: few

CDR3 protein: CASRRVPGTGLPQHF
V gene: TRBV28
J gene: TRBJ1-5
clone size: -

CDR3 protein: CASSLGLRGRETQYF
V gene: TRBV7-2
J gene: TRBJ2-5
clone size: -

CDR3 protein: CASSADRAVGPQHF
V gene: TRBV2
J gene: TRBJ1-5
clone size: -

CDR3 protein: CASSRGGENIQYF
V gene: TRBV6-5
J gene: TRBJ2-4
clone size: -

CDR3 protein: CASSETGGAWKTQYF
V gene: TRBV28
J gene: TRBJ2-5
clone size: few

CDR3 protein: CASRTEQGPNSPLHF
V gene: TRBV9
J gene: TRBJ1-6
clone size: -

CDR3 protein: CASSYHWEGGDGYTF
V gene: TRBV6-5
J gene: TRBJ1-2
clone size: -

CDR3 protein: CASSTRGATNEKLFF
V gene: TRBV5-1
J gene: TRBJ1-4
clone size: -